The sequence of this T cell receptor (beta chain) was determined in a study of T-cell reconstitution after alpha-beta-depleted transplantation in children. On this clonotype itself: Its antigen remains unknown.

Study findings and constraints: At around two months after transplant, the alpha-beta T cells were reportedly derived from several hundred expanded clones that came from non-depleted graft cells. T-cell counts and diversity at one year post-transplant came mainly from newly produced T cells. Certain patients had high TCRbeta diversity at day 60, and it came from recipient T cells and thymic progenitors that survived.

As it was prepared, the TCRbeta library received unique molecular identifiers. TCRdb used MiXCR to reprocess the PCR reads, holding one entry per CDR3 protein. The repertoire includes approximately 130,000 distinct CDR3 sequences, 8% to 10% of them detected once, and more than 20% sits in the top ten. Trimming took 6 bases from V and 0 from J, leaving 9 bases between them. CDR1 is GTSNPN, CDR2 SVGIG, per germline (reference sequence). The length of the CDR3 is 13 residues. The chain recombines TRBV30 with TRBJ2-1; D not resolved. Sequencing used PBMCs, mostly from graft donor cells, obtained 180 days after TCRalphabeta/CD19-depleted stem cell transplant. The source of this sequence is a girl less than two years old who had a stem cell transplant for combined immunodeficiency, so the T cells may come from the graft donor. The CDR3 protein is CACDSISYNEQFF. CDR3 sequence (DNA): TGTGCCTGTGACTCGATCTCCTACAATGAGCAGTTCTTC. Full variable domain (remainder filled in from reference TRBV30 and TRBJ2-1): SQTIHQWPATLVQPVGSPLSLECTVEGTSNPNLYWYRQAAGRGLQLLFYSVGIGQISSEVPQNLSASRPQDRQFILSSKKLLLSDSGFYLCACDSISYNEQFFGPGTRLTVL.